This record covers a single T cell receptor beta chain. CDR1 SGHNT and CDR2 YYREEE come from the germline V gene (reference sequence). This CDR3 region has 16 residues. V gave up 0 bases and J gave up 3 bases, with 13 bases separating them. This entry is derived from a study of STAT5B mutations in CD4+ large granular lymphocyte leukemia. The authors' processing: The detection floor for productive clonotype frequency was 2.59 x 10-5. Only in-frame clones appear in the TCRdb table, and some are missing; sequencing was by immunoSEQ multiplex PCR. The V and J calls and clone size come from that table; D and trimming were worked out from the DNA. The profile shows tens of thousands of clones, more than 65% of them singletons.

V usage is TRBV5-4 and J usage is TRBJ2-1, with a weak D call TRBD2 (5 bases). This sequence was found in a human donor in good health. Material: CD4+ T cells from blood buffy coats. The CDR3 spells CASSLGSLALYNEQFF. The DNA for the CDR3 is TGTGCCAGCAGCTTGGGGTCCCTAGCACTCTACAATGAGCAGTTCTTC. The full variable domain, in which reference TRBV5-4 and TRBJ2-1 provide the parts outside the CDR3, is ETGVTQSPTHLIKTRGQQVTLRCSSQSGHNTVSWYQQALGQGPQFIFQYYREEENGRGNFPPRFSGLQFPNYSSELNVNALELDDSALYLCASSLGSLALYNEQFFGPGTRLTVL.